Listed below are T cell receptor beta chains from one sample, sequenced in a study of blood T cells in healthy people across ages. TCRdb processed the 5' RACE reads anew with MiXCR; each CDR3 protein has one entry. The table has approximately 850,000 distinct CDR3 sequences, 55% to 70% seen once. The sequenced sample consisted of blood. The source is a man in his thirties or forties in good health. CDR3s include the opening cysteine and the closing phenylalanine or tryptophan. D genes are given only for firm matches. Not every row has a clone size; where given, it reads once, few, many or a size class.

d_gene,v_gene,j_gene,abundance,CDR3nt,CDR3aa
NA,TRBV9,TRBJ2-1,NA,TGTGCCAGCAGCATCGTCCCGGGTCGGATTACTTACAATGAGCAGTTCTTC,CASSIVPGRITYNEQFF
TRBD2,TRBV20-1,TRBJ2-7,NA,TGCAGTGTTCGTAGCGGGTCCAACGAGCAGTACTTC,CSVRSGSNEQYF
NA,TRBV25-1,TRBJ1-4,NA,TGTGCCAGCAAGGAAGGTTTCGGGGGGGCAAATGAAAAACTGTTTTTT,CASKEGFGGANEKLFF
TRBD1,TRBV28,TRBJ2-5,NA,TGTGCCAGCAGTCAACAGGGGGCGTGGGCTATTCCCCAAGAGACCCAGTACTTC,CASSQQGAWAIPQETQYF
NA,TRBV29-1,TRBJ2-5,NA,TGCAGCGTTGTCCGGACGTGGAATGAGCAGTACTTC,CSVVRTWNEQYF
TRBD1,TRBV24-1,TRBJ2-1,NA,TGTGCCACAGGGACAGGGGGCTACAATGAGCAGTTCTTC,CATGTGGYNEQFF
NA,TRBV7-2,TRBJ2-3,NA,TGTGCCAGCAGCTTAGTATCCCAGACTACAGATACGCAGTATTTT,CASSLVSQTTDTQYF
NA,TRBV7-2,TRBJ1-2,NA,TGTGCCAGCAGCTTAGGTGTGGCAGGGAGTTACTATGGCTACACCTTC,CASSLGVAGSYYGYTF
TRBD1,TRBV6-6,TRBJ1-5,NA,TGTGCCAGCAGTTATCCGGTGGGGCAGGGGGCCCAGCCCCAGCATTTT,CASSYPVGQGAQPQHF
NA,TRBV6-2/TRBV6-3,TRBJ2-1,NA,TGTGCCACCGGGATAATCAACAATGAGCAGTTCTTC,CATGIINNEQFF
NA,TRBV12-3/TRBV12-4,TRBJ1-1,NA,TGTGCCAGCAGTTTGGGGGTTGAAGCTTTCTTT,CASSLGVEAFF
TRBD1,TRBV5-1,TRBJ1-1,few,TGCGCCAGCAGCCCCGGACAGGGCGGAATCAGCACTGAAGCTTTCTTT,CASSPGQGGISTEAFF
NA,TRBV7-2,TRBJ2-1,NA,TGTGCTAGCAGCTTAACCCGGGAGAGCTCCTACAATGAGCAGTTCTTC,CASSLTRESSYNEQFF
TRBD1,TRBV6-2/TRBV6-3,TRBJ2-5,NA,TGTGCCACCGAGGGACAGGGGCAGTCAGAGACCCAGTACTTC,CATEGQGQSETQYF
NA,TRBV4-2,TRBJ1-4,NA,TGTGCCAGCAGCCAAGATGACGCAGGGCGGGAAAAACTGTTTTTT,CASSQDDAGREKLFF
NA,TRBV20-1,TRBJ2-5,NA,TGCAGTGCTAGCGGGGGGCAAATTCGTCAAGAGACCCAGTACTTC,CSASGGQIRQETQYF